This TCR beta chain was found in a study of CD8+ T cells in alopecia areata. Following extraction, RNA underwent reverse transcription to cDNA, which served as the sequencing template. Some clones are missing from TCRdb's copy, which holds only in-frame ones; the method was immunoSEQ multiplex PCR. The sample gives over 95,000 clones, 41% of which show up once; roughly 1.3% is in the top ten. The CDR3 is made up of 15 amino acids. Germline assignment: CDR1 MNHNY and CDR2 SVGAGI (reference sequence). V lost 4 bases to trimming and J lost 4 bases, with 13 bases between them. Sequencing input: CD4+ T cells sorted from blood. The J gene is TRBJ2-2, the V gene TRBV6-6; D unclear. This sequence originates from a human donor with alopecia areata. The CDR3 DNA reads TGTGCCAGCAGTTCACGTCCTATCCGCACCGGGGAGCTGTTTTTT. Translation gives CASSSRPIRTGELFF.